The rows below give T cell receptor beta chains drawn from one sample of a study of blood T cell repertoires in COVID-19. Profiling relied on immunoSEQ multiplex PCR, and the TCRdb table lists in-frame clones only, not all of them. In the table there are roughly 250,000 clones, approximately 90% of which are singletons. Sequencing input: peripheral blood. These receptors came from a man younger than 40 with acute or convalescent COVID-19. Both conserved end residues are part of each CDR3.

TRBJ1-6 TRBV4-1 CASSQMGDRGSYNSPLHF
TRBJ1-6 TRBV27 CASSLNPEFLDRSDSPLHF
TRBJ2-5 TRBV30 CAWSWGQWGLETQYF
TRBJ1-1 TRBV14 CASSHTGGADTEAFF
TRBJ2-5 TRBV2 CASVTSGTGGQETQYF
TRBJ2-3 TRBV12-5 CASGNGDRGHVDTQYF
TRBJ2-7 TRBV6-6 CASSPQTGSYEQYF
TRBJ2-3 TRBV24-1 CAIRDSSFTQYF
TRBJ2-7 TRBV18 CASSSPDSPRIYEQYF
TRBJ1-4 TRBV14 CASSQADRRTGEKLFF
TRBJ1-1 TRBV30 CAWSVSGITEAFF
TRBJ2-3 TRBV6-1 CASSDGTSGRNTDTQYF
TRBJ2-1 TRBV18 CASSSAKIAGGSYNEQFF
TRBJ1-1 TRBV5-1 CASSQDLNTEAFF
TRBJ1-2 TRBV29-1 CSVQTGEDYGYTF
TRBJ1-4 TRBV7-9 CASSFVPGQGDEKLFF
TRBJ2-7 TRBV18 CASSPPQASSYEQYF
TRBJ2-5 TRBV6-6 CASSTSGGARLETQYF
TRBJ2-3 TRBV3-1/TRBV3-2 CASSQLAGDTQYF
TRBJ2-2 TRBV5-1 CASSLTVRVGELFF
TRBJ2-5 TRBV5-6 CASSMRLAAQETQYF
TRBJ2-3 TRBV11-2 CASSLDGAGAGTDTQYF
TRBJ1-5 TRBV29-1 CSIRTGVGQPQHF
TRBJ1-2 TRBV7-9 CASSLATPGTYGYTF
TRBJ2-3 TRBV6-5 CASSYSRNTDTQYF
TRBJ2-7 TRBV4-1 CASSPLGAGREQYF
TRBJ2-1 TRBV14 CASSHEDRGFYNEQFF
TRBJ1-1 TRBV14 CASSLYMNTEAFF
TRBJ1-6 TRBV2 CASSFIRQGLGSYNSPLHF
TRBJ2-1 TRBV2 CASSERVSTNEQFF
TRBJ2-1 TRBV9 CASSSPQGDFYNEQFF
TRBJ2-2 TRBV19 CASSIRLAGVLFF
TRBJ1-3 TRBV5-1 CASSLGTGAENTIYF
TRBJ1-1 TRBV20-1 CRAQGIPEAFF
TRBJ2-3 TRBV5-1 CASSFGTSGGTDTQYF
TRBJ1-2 TRBV11-2 CASSTGVFNYGYTF
TRBJ2-1 TRBV5-8 CASSLLFYEQFF
TRBJ2-7 TRBV27 CASSSNSGGPRHEQYF
TRBJ1-5 TRBV21-1 CASSKGDGYSNQPQHF
TRBJ2-7 TRBV25-1 CASSETGVVYEQYF
TRBJ1-6 TRBV9 CASSVGTLLQGSSPLHF
TRBJ2-2 TRBV3-1/TRBV3-2 CASSHPRDRVNTGELFF
TRBJ1-6 TRBV30 CAWSVSGGVSPLHF
TRBJ2-3 TRBV7-3 CASSLSGVTDTQYF
TRBJ1-3 TRBV30 CAWRGQGASPTTGNTIYF